Detailed here is one TCR beta chain. CDR1 is SSHAT and CDR2 is FNYEAQ in the germline V gene (reference sequence). This CDR3 spans 17 amino acids. The sample is drawn from a study of T cell changes during pregnancy in multiple sclerosis. TCRdb keeps only in-frame clones here, not all; method: immunoSEQ multiplex PCR. Of 95,000 to 100,000 clones listed, around 90% were seen once; the top ten hold 2.5% to 3.5%. The chain couples TRBV7-7 to TRBJ2-2; 11 nucleotides agree with TRBD2. This TCR was recovered from a female donor with multiple sclerosis, enrolled in a pregnancy study. The specimen comprised peripheral blood, sampled in the second trimester of pregnancy. The DNA of the CDR3 is TGTGCTAGCGGAAGGACTAGCGGGCAAGACAAAACCGGGGAGCTGTTTTTT. Protein product: CASGRTSGQDKTGELFF.